A selection of T cell receptor beta chains follows, all from one sample in a study of spatial heterogeneity in lung cancer. TCRdb reprocessed the 5' RACE reads with MiXCR, giving one entry per CDR3 protein. The sample includes 40,000 to 45,000 distinct CDR3 sequences, about 6.7% of them seen just once. Sequencing was performed on PBMCs, taken at surgery. Receptors were obtained from a female donor with early-stage non-small cell lung cancer. Each CDR3 is given with its conserved first and last residue. A D gene is named only where the DNA matches it firmly. The size entry is marked missing in some rows and otherwise reads once, few, many or a size class.

J: TRBJ2-7
size: -
V: TRBV5-1
D: -
DNA: TGCGCCAGCAGCTTGCCGGCCTCCTCCTACGAGCAGTACTTC
CDR3: CASSLPASSYEQYF

J: TRBJ2-7
size: -
V: TRBV4-3
D: -
DNA: TGCGCCAGCAGCCAAGATTTGGGGGCCCTCTCCTACGAGCAGTACTTC
CDR3: CASSQDLGALSYEQYF

J: TRBJ2-7
size: few
V: TRBV19
D: -
DNA: TGTGCCAGTAGTATACTAGGGGCAAGAGAGCAGTACTTC
CDR3: CASSILGAREQYF

J: TRBJ1-2
size: many
V: TRBV20-1
D: -
DNA: TGCAGTGCTAGAGATCGTAGAGGTATAAACTATGGCTACACCTTC
CDR3: CSARDRRGINYGYTF

J: TRBJ2-1
size: many
V: TRBV6-2/TRBV6-3
D: -
DNA: TGTGCCATTCGGAACGTCTACAATGAGCAGTTCTTC
CDR3: CAIRNVYNEQFF

J: TRBJ2-5
size: few
V: TRBV6-6
D: -
DNA: TGTGCCAGCAGTTCTCAAGGCGGTAGTGTTCGAGAGACCCAGTACTTC
CDR3: CASSSQGGSVRETQYF

J: TRBJ2-7
size: -
V: TRBV18
D: -
DNA: TGTGCCAGCTCACCGGCTACAGCCTCCTACGAGCAGTACTTC
CDR3: CASSPATASYEQYF

J: TRBJ2-2
size: many
V: TRBV12-3/TRBV12-4
D: -
DNA: TGTGCCAGCAGCCCCCAGAACACCGGGGAGCTGTTTTTT
CDR3: CASSPQNTGELFF

J: TRBJ1-2
size: few
V: TRBV7-9
D: -
DNA: TGTGCCAGCAGCTTAGGAGGGGCGGACTATGGCTACACCTTC
CDR3: CASSLGGADYGYTF

J: TRBJ2-7
size: many
V: TRBV6-2/TRBV6-3
D: -
DNA: TGTGCCAGCAGTTACAAGGGATACGAGCAGTACTTC
CDR3: CASSYKGYEQYF

J: TRBJ2-5
size: -
V: TRBV14
D: TRBD2
DNA: TGTGCCAGCAGCCTTCTAGCGGGGAGAGAGACCCAGTACTTC
CDR3: CASSLLAGRETQYF

J: TRBJ2-7
size: -
V: TRBV11-3
D: TRBD1
DNA: TGTGCCAGCAGCTCGGAGACAGGGGGCGAGCAGTACTTC
CDR3: CASSSETGGEQYF

J: TRBJ2-2
size: few
V: TRBV3-1
D: -
DNA: TGTGCCAGCAGCCAAGATCTTCGGGGCCCCACCGGGGAGCTGTTTTTT
CDR3: CASSQDLRGPTGELFF

J: TRBJ1-6
size: many
V: TRBV20-1
D: -
DNA: TGCAGTGCTAGAGATTTGAGCTCACCCCTCCACTTT
CDR3: CSARDLSSPLHF

J: TRBJ2-7
size: many
V: TRBV12-3/TRBV12-4
D: TRBD1
DNA: TGTGCCAGCAGCGGAAGCACCGGGACAGGGAGCTACGAGCAGTACTTC
CDR3: CASSGSTGTGSYEQYF

J: TRBJ2-1
size: many
V: TRBV6-2/TRBV6-3
D: TRBD1
DNA: TGTGCCAGCAGCCCGGGACAGGTACTTAACTCCTACAATGAGCAGTTCTTC
CDR3: CASSPGQVLNSYNEQFF

J: TRBJ2-4
size: many
V: TRBV6-2/TRBV6-3
D: -
DNA: TGTGCCAGCAGGGGTGGTAACATTCAGTACTTC
CDR3: CASRGGNIQYF